This T cell receptor beta chain is drawn from a study of radiation and T cells in renal cell carcinoma. The J segment lost 5 bases and the V segment lost 7 bases, leaving 5 bases of the junction unmatched. The CDR3 covers 13 residues. Germline CDR1 and CDR2: SNHLY and FYNNEI. Using immunoSEQ multiplex PCR, the repertoire was profiled, and TCRdb retains in-frame clones only, with some absent. The data show approximately 86,000 clones, approximately 86% seen once. Specified time point: blood 4 weeks post-SBRT, at nephrectomy. Documented treatment: 15 Gy SBRT to primary tumor, nephrectomy 4 weeks later. Nephrectomy followed 15 Gy stereotactic body radiation by 4 weeks. Serial blood draws occurred at baseline and 2 and 4 weeks post-SBRT.

The rearrangement joins TRBV2 to TRBJ1-1, with 9 nucleotides matching TRBD1. This TCR came from a man between 45 and 60 years old with renal cell carcinoma. Source: blood, taken from a patient whose treatment included radiotherapy and nephrectomy. CDR3: CASTPGQGTEAFF. CDR3 bases: TGTGCCAGCACCCCGGGACAGGGTACTGAAGCTTTCTTT.